This TCR beta chain was retrieved from a study of blood T cell repertoires in COVID-19. Study at large: The United States, Italy and Spain supplied acute and convalescent COVID-19 samples. T cells, B-cell-depleted T cells, or PBMCs supplied cDNA or gDNA.

Authors' methods: How many nucleated cells were present was estimated from reference gene primer amplification. Measured with immunoSEQ multiplex PCR; TCRdb has only the in-frame clones, and not every one. V and J calls and clone size come straight from that table; D and trimming were deduced from the DNA. Of roughly 230,000 clones listed, around 89% are singletons. The CDR3 runs 14 residues. Looked up from germline, CDR1 is MNHEY and CDR2 is SVGAGI. Trimming stripped 6 bases from V and 1 base from J, with 12 bases between. Sequencing input: peripheral blood. The rearrangement uses TRBV6-5 and TRBJ1-1, with a possible D match to TRBD1 (6 bases). The receptor comes from a man between 70 and 80 years old with acute or convalescent COVID-19. CDR3: CASRLGQTNTEAFF. DNA of the CDR3: TGTGCCAGCAGGCTGGGACAAACGAACACTGAAGCTTTCTTT.